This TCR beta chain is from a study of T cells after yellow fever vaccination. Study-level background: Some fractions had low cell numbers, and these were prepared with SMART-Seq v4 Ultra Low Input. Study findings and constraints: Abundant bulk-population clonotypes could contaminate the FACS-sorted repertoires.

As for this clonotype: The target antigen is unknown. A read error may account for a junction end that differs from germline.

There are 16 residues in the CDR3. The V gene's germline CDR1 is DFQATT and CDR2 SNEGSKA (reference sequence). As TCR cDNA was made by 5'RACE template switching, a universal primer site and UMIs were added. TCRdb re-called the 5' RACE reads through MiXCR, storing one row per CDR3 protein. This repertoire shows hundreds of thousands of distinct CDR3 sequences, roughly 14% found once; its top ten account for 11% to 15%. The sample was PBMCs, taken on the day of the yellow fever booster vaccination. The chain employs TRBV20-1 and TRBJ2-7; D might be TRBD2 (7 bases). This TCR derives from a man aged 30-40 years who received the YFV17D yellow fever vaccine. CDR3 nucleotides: TGCTGTGCTATGGGTGCGGGGGCGACCCGCGGTTACGAGCAGTACTTC. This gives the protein CCAMGAGATRGYEQYF.